The rows below give T cell receptor beta chains drawn from one sample of a study of response to subunit inactivated influenza vaccine. MiXCR, run by TCRdb on the RT-PCR reads, gives a single entry per CDR3 protein. Counted here are some 300,000 distinct CDR3 sequences, 22% occurring once; the ten biggest clones make up about a tenth. The specimen comprised PBMCs from blood, sampled about 19 months after vaccination. Receptors originate from a man aged 50-75 years who received an inactivated influenza vaccine. Each CDR3 is given with its conserved first and last residue. Fields, in order: J gene, D gene, clone size, V gene, CDR3 DNA, CDR3 protein. D genes are given only for firm matches. Where a row states a size, it is once, few, many or the class of an expanded clone; other rows omit it.

j_call: TRBJ1-1; d_call: -; clone_size: few; v_call: TRBV6-5; cdr3_nt: TGTGCCAGCAGTTACTCGATTTACCTCGGCCAGCTGAACACTGAAGCTTTCTTT; cdr3_aa: CASSYSIYLGQLNTEAFF
j_call: TRBJ2-7; d_call: TRBD1; clone_size: -; v_call: TRBV13; cdr3_nt: TGTGCCAGCACTACCCAGGGGGCCCACGAGCAGTACTTC; cdr3_aa: CASTTQGAHEQYF
j_call: TRBJ1-5; d_call: -; clone_size: few; v_call: TRBV28; cdr3_nt: TGTGCCAGCAGTTCCGGGCACGGGGGCAATCAGCCCCAGCATTTT; cdr3_aa: CASSSGHGGNQPQHF
j_call: TRBJ2-7; d_call: -; clone_size: -; v_call: TRBV7-2; cdr3_nt: TGTGCCAGCAGCTTAGCTACCGGGAAAATCTACGAGCAGTACTTC; cdr3_aa: CASSLATGKIYEQYF
j_call: TRBJ1-5; d_call: -; clone_size: -; v_call: TRBV28; cdr3_nt: TGTGCCAGCGGCGGGCGGCAGAGCAATCAGCCCCAGCATTTT; cdr3_aa: CASGGRQSNQPQHF
j_call: TRBJ2-7; d_call: -; clone_size: few; v_call: TRBV6-1; cdr3_nt: TGTGCCAGCAATACTGCGCTTCCCTACGAGCAGTACTTC; cdr3_aa: CASNTALPYEQYF
j_call: TRBJ2-7; d_call: -; clone_size: -; v_call: TRBV20-1; cdr3_nt: TGCAGTGCTATAGACAGCAGAAGGCAGTACTTC; cdr3_aa: CSAIDSRRQYF
j_call: TRBJ2-5; d_call: TRBD2; clone_size: -; v_call: TRBV7-9; cdr3_nt: TGTGCCAGCAGCTTATGGGGGACTAGCGGCAACCAAGAGACCCAGTACTTC; cdr3_aa: CASSLWGTSGNQETQYF
j_call: TRBJ2-2; d_call: -; clone_size: few; v_call: TRBV12-3/TRBV12-4; cdr3_nt: TGTGCCAGCAGTTTAGGCGGGGTAGTCACCGGGGAGCTGTTTTTT; cdr3_aa: CASSLGGVVTGELFF
j_call: TRBJ1-4; d_call: -; clone_size: many; v_call: TRBV28; cdr3_nt: TGTGCCAGCAGTTTATCGGGGATTAATGAAAAACTGTTTTTT; cdr3_aa: CASSLSGINEKLFF
j_call: TRBJ1-2; d_call: -; clone_size: few; v_call: TRBV7-2; cdr3_nt: TGTGCCAGCACAGGGAGTAGGGACTATGGCTACACCTTC; cdr3_aa: CASTGSRDYGYTF
j_call: TRBJ1-1; d_call: -; clone_size: -; v_call: TRBV9; cdr3_nt: TGTGCCAGCAGCCCCGGGAGGGAGACGAGGACTGAAGCTTTCTTT; cdr3_aa: CASSPGRETRTEAFF
j_call: TRBJ1-5; d_call: TRBD1; clone_size: -; v_call: TRBV6-2/TRBV6-3; cdr3_nt: TGTGCCAGCAGTTACGAGGACAGGGGGGCCTCGCTCAATCAGCCCCAGCATTTT; cdr3_aa: CASSYEDRGASLNQPQHF
j_call: TRBJ2-3; d_call: TRBD2; clone_size: -; v_call: TRBV2; cdr3_nt: TGTGCCAGCAGTTTCAAAAACAGGACTAGCGGATACACAGATACGCAGTATTTT; cdr3_aa: CASSFKNRTSGYTDTQYF
j_call: TRBJ1-5; d_call: -; clone_size: -; v_call: TRBV7-2; cdr3_nt: TGTGCCAGCAGTTCCTTCGCCGGCAATCAGCCCCAGCATTTT; cdr3_aa: CASSSFAGNQPQHF
j_call: TRBJ1-1; d_call: TRBD1; clone_size: -; v_call: TRBV25-1; cdr3_nt: TGTGCCAGCAGTGAGACAGGGCTGGGCACTGAAGCTTTCTTT; cdr3_aa: CASSETGLGTEAFF
j_call: TRBJ1-4; d_call: -; clone_size: many; v_call: TRBV4-2; cdr3_nt: TGTGCCAGCAGCCAGGCCCGCAGGGTCCATGAAAAACTGTTTTTT; cdr3_aa: CASSQARRVHEKLFF
j_call: TRBJ2-1; d_call: -; clone_size: once; v_call: TRBV14; cdr3_nt: TGTGCCAGCAGCCAAGTGTCTCAACCAAGCTCCTACAATGAGCAGTTCTTC; cdr3_aa: CASSQVSQPSSYNEQFF
j_call: TRBJ1-1; d_call: -; clone_size: -; v_call: TRBV7-9; cdr3_nt: TGTGCCAGCAGCACCCGGGACATGAACACTGAAGCTTTCTTT; cdr3_aa: CASSTRDMNTEAFF
j_call: TRBJ2-3; d_call: -; clone_size: once; v_call: TRBV6-2/TRBV6-3; cdr3_nt: TGTGCCAGCAGTTACTCAACAGCCGGGGTAGACACAGATACGCAGTATTTT; cdr3_aa: CASSYSTAGVDTDTQYF
j_call: TRBJ1-6; d_call: -; clone_size: few; v_call: TRBV4-1; cdr3_nt: TGCGCCAGCAGCCCGAAGGAGGGTAGGACACCCCTCCACTTT; cdr3_aa: CASSPKEGRTPLHF
j_call: TRBJ2-1; d_call: -; clone_size: -; v_call: TRBV12-3/TRBV12-4; cdr3_nt: TGTGCCAGCAGACTGGGCTTCTCGGCCTCCTACAATGAGCAGTTCTTC; cdr3_aa: CASRLGFSASYNEQFF
j_call: TRBJ2-1; d_call: -; clone_size: few; v_call: TRBV4-3; cdr3_nt: TGCGCCAGCAGCCAAGACTTCGCTAATTCCTACAATGAGCAGTTCTTC; cdr3_aa: CASSQDFANSYNEQFF
j_call: TRBJ2-1; d_call: -; clone_size: -; v_call: TRBV28; cdr3_nt: TGTGCCAGCACCCTGGGGTTAGGGGTTTTCTACAATGAGCAGTTCTTC; cdr3_aa: CASTLGLGVFYNEQFF
j_call: TRBJ1-2; d_call: -; clone_size: many; v_call: TRBV28; cdr3_nt: TGTGCCAGCAGCGGACAGTCCTATGGCTACACCTTC; cdr3_aa: CASSGQSYGYTF
j_call: TRBJ2-5; d_call: TRBD2; clone_size: -; v_call: TRBV20-1; cdr3_nt: TGCAGTGCTCCTGATCTAGCGGGACAAGAGACCCAGTACTTC; cdr3_aa: CSAPDLAGQETQYF
j_call: TRBJ2-1; d_call: -; clone_size: -; v_call: TRBV29-1; cdr3_nt: TGCAGCGTTGAACAGGGCCGTTTTCCCCGTAATAACAATGAGCAGTTCTTC; cdr3_aa: CSVEQGRFPRNNNEQFF